This T cell receptor (beta chain) was sequenced in a study of cytomegalovirus exposure and HLA in healthy donors. Findings and caveats of the study: In a later analysis, most CMV-associated TCR beta chains appeared HLA-restricted. A later analysis found common viral pathogens apparently linked to several of the most significant clusters. In an earlier analysis, productive rearrangement rates for most beta V segments clustered near 87% or 30%. Researchers counted around 160 TCR beta chains as cytomegalovirus-associated.

As for this clone: Its antigen remains unknown.

The PCR made use of 60 Vbeta and 13 Jbeta primers. Data came from immunoSEQ multiplex PCR; TCRdb stores just in-frame clones and leaves some out. The sample has approximately 190,000 clones; about 70% are singletons. Trimming removed 5 bases from V and 4 bases from J, with 20 bases in between. The CDR3 is 17 amino acids. Germline V gene sequence: CDR1 SEHNR, CDR2 FQNEAQ (reference sequence). The sequenced material came from PBMCs. The sequence was collected from a woman in her 30s in good health and CMV-seronegative. This sequence joins TRBV7-9 and TRBJ1-4, with no clear D. The CDR3 reads CASSPQTTVPLNEKLFF. CDR3 in DNA: TGTGCCAGCAGCCCACAGACAACAGTGCCGCTTAATGAAAAACTGTTTTTT. The variable domain in full, with the rest retrieved from reference TRBV7-9 and TRBJ1-4, is DTGVSQNPRHKITKRGQNVTFRCDPISEHNRLYWYRQTLGQGPEFLTYFQNEAQLEKSRLLSDRFSAERPKGSFSTLEIQRTEQGDSAMYLCASSPQTTVPLNEKLFFGSGTQLSVL.